The next 7 T cell receptor beta chains were all read from a single sample in a study of shared clonotypes between healthy human individuals. Libraries were prepared by immunoSEQ multiplex PCR; TCRdb keeps only in-frame clonotypes and omits some of them. The repertoire holds roughly 700,000 clones, with approximately 79% as singletons. The sequenced sample consisted of memory CD4+ T cells sorted from blood. The subset denotes: CD45RA-negative fraction. The receptors shown here come from a woman aged 25 to 39 in good health.

As for this clone: A junction end diverges from the germline sequence, so it may reflect a read error. The CDR3 protein is CASSPQGNAEAFF. Here the CDR3 DNA reads TGCGCCAGCAGTCCACAGGGGAACGCTGAAGCTTTCTTT. The chain is built from TRBV10-1 and TRBJ1-1; 7 nucleotides line up with TRBD1. CDR1 is WNHNN and CDR2 is SYGVQD in the germline V gene (reference sequence). The CDR3 extends over 13 amino acids.

This clone was counted between two and nine times. The V gene is TRBV6-5, the J gene TRBJ1-5, with D maybe TRBD1 (5 bases). Germline CDR1 is MNHEY and CDR2 is SVGAGI. The CDR3 consists of 15 residues. The V and J ends lost 6 bases and 4 bases respectively, with 16 bases between them. CDR3 residues: CASSPGTVDNQPQHF. CDR3 sequence (DNA): TGTGCCAGCAGCCCAGGGACTGTAGATAATCAGCCCCAGCATTTT.

This sequence joins TRBV7-8 and TRBJ2-1; no reliable D call. Germline V gene data show CDR1 as SGHVS and CDR2 as FQNEAQ. The CDR3 loop spans 14 amino acids. V was pared by 0 bases and J by 7 bases, with 10 bases between. CDR3 sequence reads: CASSLAAGPNEQFF. CDR3 bases: TGTGCCAGCAGCTTAGCTGCAGGTCCTAATGAGCAGTTCTTC.

V is TRBV5-5 and J is TRBJ2-7; D gene unclear. Germline assignment: CDR1 SGHKS and CDR2 YYEKEE (reference sequence). The V gene lost 3 bases and the J gene lost 4 bases, with 8 bases spanning the gap. This CDR3 has 12 residues. CDR3 bases: TGTGCCAGCAGCTATAACGATTACGAGCAGTACTTC. It encodes CASSYNDYEQYF.

The rearrangement uses TRBV11-2 and TRBJ2-2, with 9 bases aligning to TRBD2. This CDR3 has 17 amino acids. Germline CDR1 SGHAT, CDR2 FQNNGV. V was clipped by 5 bases and J by 1 base; unmatched bases: 8. The CDR3, as DNA: TGTGCCAGCAGCCCGGTCAGCGGGAGGTGGAACACCGGGGAGCTGTTTTTT. It specifies CASSPVSGRWNTGELFF. Filled out from reference TRBV11-2 and TRBJ2-2, the complete variable domain reads EAGVAQSPRYKIIEKRQSVAFWCNPISGHATLYWYQQILGQGPKLLIQFQNNGVVDDSQLPKDRFSAERLKGVDSTLKIQPAKLEDSAVYLCASSPVSGRWNTGELFFGEGSRLTVL.

The chain links TRBV29-1 to TRBJ2-1; weak D call: TRBD1 (5 bases). V was clipped by 4 bases and J by 5 bases, with 12 bases between them. Germline lookup yields CDR1 SQVTM and CDR2 ANQGSEA. The CDR3 runs to 13 residues. CDR3 region: CSVAEGVNNEQFF. CDR3 DNA sequence: TGCAGCGTTGCGGAAGGGGTCAACAATGAGCAGTTCTTC.

The genes are TRBV27 and TRBJ2-5, with 14 positions matching TRBD2. The germline CDR1 and CDR2 sequences are MNHEY and SMNVEV (reference sequence). The CDR3 spans 15 residues. Losses at the gene ends were 5 bases for V and 9 bases for J; bases not matched to a gene: 8. The CDR3 bases are TGTGCCAGCAGTCATGGGACTAGCGGGAGAGGCTCCCAGTACTTC. Protein sequence: CASSHGTSGRGSQYF.